Listed below are T cell receptor beta chains from one sample, sequenced in a study of OX40 agonist ivuxolimab in advanced cancers. Assay: immunoSEQ multiplex PCR; the TCRdb copy retains only in-frame clones and omits some. The sample carries some 45,000 clones, 82% recorded once. Sequencing was performed on CD4+ or CD8+ T cells sorted from blood, taken in a trial of the OX40 agonist ivuxolimab. The receptors derive from an adult with an advanced solid tumor such as melanoma, head and neck, liver or kidney cancer. CDR3s leave out the opening cysteine and the closing phenylalanine or tryptophan. A D gene is named only where the DNA matches it firmly. The size field is filled for only some rows; it gives once, few, many or a size class.

clone_size: .; d_call: TRBD2; v_call: TRBV19; cdr3_aa: ASKFSGRAILSSYEQY
clone_size: .; d_call: .; v_call: TRBV10-3; cdr3_aa: AISSSYEQY
clone_size: .; d_call: .; v_call: TRBV7-9; cdr3_aa: ASSLEGGLHSGNTIY
clone_size: .; d_call: .; v_call: TRBV2; cdr3_aa: ASSESRSFVETQY
clone_size: once; d_call: TRBD1; v_call: TRBV7-2; cdr3_aa: ASSLLDRGSGNTIY
clone_size: .; d_call: TRBD2; v_call: TRBV7-2; cdr3_aa: ASSLLASGKADTQY
clone_size: .; d_call: .; v_call: TRBV6-1; cdr3_aa: AISTDRSSYEQY
clone_size: .; d_call: .; v_call: TRBV12-5; cdr3_aa: ASSGQQVYGYT
clone_size: .; d_call: .; v_call: TRBV7-6; cdr3_aa: ASSSMAQSNTEAF
clone_size: .; d_call: .; v_call: TRBV7-2; cdr3_aa: ASSLDRPEQY
clone_size: .; d_call: .; v_call: TRBV11-2; cdr3_aa: ASSLRLAASSYNEQF
clone_size: .; d_call: .; v_call: TRBV15; cdr3_aa: ATSNGGAQY
clone_size: .; d_call: .; v_call: TRBV7-9; cdr3_aa: ASSLSSNMDMNTEAF
clone_size: .; d_call: .; v_call: TRBV7-9; cdr3_aa: ASSYLLGSYEQY
clone_size: .; d_call: .; v_call: TRBV7-6; cdr3_aa: ASSLDRVRGSYNEQF
clone_size: few; d_call: TRBD2; v_call: TRBV19; cdr3_aa: ASSAGLAYEQY